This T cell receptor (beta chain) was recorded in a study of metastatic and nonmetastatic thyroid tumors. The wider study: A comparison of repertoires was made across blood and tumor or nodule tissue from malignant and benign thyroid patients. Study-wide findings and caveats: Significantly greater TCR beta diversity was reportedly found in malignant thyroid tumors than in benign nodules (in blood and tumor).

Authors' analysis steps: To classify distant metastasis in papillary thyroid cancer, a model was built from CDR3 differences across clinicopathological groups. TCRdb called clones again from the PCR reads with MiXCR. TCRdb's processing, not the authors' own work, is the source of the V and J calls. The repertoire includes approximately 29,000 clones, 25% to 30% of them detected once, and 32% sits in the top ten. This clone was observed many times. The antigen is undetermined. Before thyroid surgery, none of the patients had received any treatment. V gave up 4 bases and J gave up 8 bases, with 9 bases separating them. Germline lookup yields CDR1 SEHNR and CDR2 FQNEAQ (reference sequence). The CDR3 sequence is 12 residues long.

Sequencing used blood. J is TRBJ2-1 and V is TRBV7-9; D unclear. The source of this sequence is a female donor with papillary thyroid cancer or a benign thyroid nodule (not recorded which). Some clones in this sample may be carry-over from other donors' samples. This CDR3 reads CASSSALHEQFF. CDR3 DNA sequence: TGTGCCAGCAGCTCAGCCCTCCATGAGCAGTTCTTC.